Listed here is a single T cell receptor (beta chain). The sample comes from a study of cytomegalovirus exposure and HLA in healthy donors. A multiplex PCR was run with 60 Vbeta primers and 13 Jbeta primers. Sequencing used immunoSEQ multiplex PCR; TCRdb keeps in-frame clones, though not all of them. Found here are under 150,000 clones, 70% to 75% of them singletons; the top ten hold about 1.6%. After removal of 10 bases from V and 3 bases from J, the junction contained 20 bases not matched to a gene. Germline lookup yields CDR1 SGHVS and CDR2 FQNEAQ. The CDR3 runs to 17 residues. The sequenced sample consisted of PBMCs. This chain connects TRBV7-8 to TRBJ2-7; 8 bases align to TRBD2. This TCR came from a woman in her late teens or twenties in good health and CMV-seronegative. CDR3 coding DNA: TGTGCCACGGGGGGGTCTAGGACAATGGTTACAGGCTACGAGCAGTACTTC. Amino acids: CATGGSRTMVTGYEQYF.